This T cell receptor beta chain was retrieved from a study of human T cells and chemical hapten exposure. Study-level background: In the roughly 23-week study, patients were dosed weekly with diphenylcyclopropenone on the scalp throughout. Reading of the patch tests, which applied 0.01% DPC to the upper back, occurred at 6 days.

From the RACE reads, TCRdb called clonotypes with MiXCR, one entry per CDR3 protein. The data show 360,000 or so distinct CDR3 sequences, over 6% seen once. Only a few counts were recorded for this clonotype. Time point described: patch test 2, 6 weeks after DPC sensitization. Documented treatment: therapeutic diphenylcyclopropenone sensitization with weekly scalp DPC. Sample: whole blood, taken in connection with sensitization to the hapten diphenylcyclopropenone (DPC). The TCR sequence derives from a woman under 30 with alopecia areata. Some clones in this sample may be carry-over from other donors' samples.

The CDR3: CASSLGGRANIQYF. In nucleotides, the CDR3 is TGTGCCAGCAGCTTAGGTGGCAGAGCAAACATTCAGTACTTC. The chain is built from TRBV7-9 and TRBJ2-4; D is ambiguous. The CDR3 loop spans 14 amino acids. Germline-derived CDR1 and CDR2 are SEHNR and FQNEAQ (reference sequence). V was pared by 1 base and J by 6 bases, with 10 bases between.